Listed here is a single TCR beta chain. Its target is unknown. This sample was taken from a study of T cell responses to AZD1222 COVID-19 vaccine. The CDR3 is made up of 12 amino acids. CDR1 and CDR2 (germline): SGHKS, YYEKEE (reference sequence). Trimming shortened V by 6 bases and J by 0 bases, and 6 bases separated the two germline ends. The protocol was immunoSEQ multiplex PCR, while the TCRdb copy is restricted to in-frame clones and leaves out a portion. This table has about 180,000 clones, 90% to 95% appearing once. Regarding the study as a whole: Reports say nearly half of spike-specific TCRs go after unmutated variant regions. Samples come after the peak T cell response, not at day 14. Two doses of AZD1222 preceded a rise in Spike-specific TCR breadth and depth. It should be noted that donors were predominantly white British and more often female, and clonal diversity was possibly underestimated.

The TCR comes from an adult who received the AZD1222 COVID-19 vaccine. This sample comprised peripheral blood, obtained 28 days after the second AZD1222 dose. The V call is TRBV5-5, the J call TRBJ1-1, with no clear D. CDR3 loop: CASTALNTEAFF. The CDR3 region has the DNA TGTGCCAGCACGGCATTGAACACTGAAGCTTTCTTT.